Listed below are T cell receptor beta chains from one sample, sequenced in a study of T-cell memory formation after mild COVID-19. TCRdb re-analysed the 5' RACE reads in MiXCR, keeping a single row per CDR3 protein. The sample consists of about 350,000 distinct CDR3 sequences, around 30% of them appearing once. The sample comprised PBMCs or a T cell subset sorted from them (not recorded which). Receptors originate from an adult woman who had mild COVID-19 (a few samples of this study predate the infection). Cell type and time point are not known. CDR3s include the opening cysteine and the closing phenylalanine or tryptophan. The D gene is left open where the match is weak. Rows may omit the clone size; those that give it use once, few, many or a size class.

clone size	V gene	J gene	D gene	CDR3 DNA	CDR3 protein
.	TRBV10-3	TRBJ2-2	TRBD2	TGTGCCATCAATAGACTAGCGGGACCGAACACCGGGGAGCTGTTTTTT	CAINRLAGPNTGELFF
once	TRBV19	TRBJ1-2	.	TGTGCCACCAGAGGGGGGGATGGCTACACCTTC	CATRGGDGYTF
.	TRBV7-8	TRBJ2-1	.	TGTGCCAGCAGCTTAGCAGGGGAAAATGAGCAGTTCTTC	CASSLAGENEQFF
few	TRBV7-6	TRBJ2-1	.	TGTGCCAGCAGACTAGGACTATCGGGATACAATGAGCAGTTCTTC	CASRLGLSGYNEQFF
few	TRBV2	TRBJ2-1	TRBD1	TGTGCCAGCAGGGCTGAGGGGGCGACTTGGGCGGCGTTCTTC	CASRAEGATWAAFF
many	TRBV12-3/TRBV12-4	TRBJ2-5	TRBD2	TGTGCCAGCAGCCAGCGGGGGGGCCAAGAGACCCAGTACTTC	CASSQRGGQETQYF
.	TRBV5-1	TRBJ2-5	TRBD1	TGCGCCAGCAGCTTAGGTCCAGGGACAGGGGGAGAGACCCAGTACTTC	CASSLGPGTGGETQYF
.	TRBV24-1	TRBJ2-6	.	TGTGCCACCAGTGGACAACAGGGCGGTGGGGCCAACGTCCTGACTTTC	CATSGQQGGGANVLTF
few	TRBV5-6	TRBJ2-3	TRBD2	TGTGCCAGCAGCTTTACTAGCGGGGGAGCCTTCCCCTCTACGCAGTATTTT	CASSFTSGGAFPSTQYF
.	TRBV7-9	TRBJ1-2	.	TGTGCCAGCAGCCTACCCTGGACGTATGGCTACACCTTC	CASSLPWTYGYTF
.	TRBV4-2	TRBJ2-3	TRBD2	TGTGCCAGCAGCCAAGACGAGCGGGAGACAGATACGCAGTATTTT	CASSQDERETDTQYF
.	TRBV29-1	TRBJ1-2	TRBD1	TGCAGCGTCTCGACAGGGATTAACTATGGCTACACCTTC	CSVSTGINYGYTF
.	TRBV5-1	TRBJ2-1	.	TGCGCCAGCAGCTTGATCGGGGGGACAAATGAGCAGTTCTTC	CASSLIGGTNEQFF
.	TRBV20-1	TRBJ2-5	.	TGCAGTGCCCTACCCCCGCATGGCCAAGAGACCCAGTACTTC	CSALPPHGQETQYF
.	TRBV11-2	TRBJ2-5	TRBD2	TGTGCCAGCAGCTTAAGAGGGTCGGCGGGGGGGCCGGGAGCGACCCAGTACTTC	CASSLRGSAGGPGATQYF
.	TRBV2	TRBJ2-5	.	TGTGCCAGCAAACCTCAAGAGACCCAGTACTTC	CASKPQETQYF
few	TRBV2	TRBJ2-1	.	TGTGCCAGCAGTGGGGGCCACAATGAGCAGTTCTTC	CASSGGHNEQFF
once	TRBV6-5	TRBJ2-5	.	TGTGCCAGCAGTTACTCGTACGGGGCCGGGGAGACCCAGTACTTC	CASSYSYGAGETQYF
few	TRBV7-2	TRBJ2-7	.	TGTGCCAGCAGCCCTAATCGCGTCTACGAGCAGTACTTC	CASSPNRVYEQYF
few	TRBV7-9	TRBJ1-2	.	TGTGCCAGCTCAACCGCAGGAGACTACTATGGCTACACCTTC	CASSTAGDYYGYTF
.	TRBV20-1	TRBJ2-7	.	TGCAGTGCGGACCTGAGGGGGGACGAGCAGTACTTC	CSADLRGDEQYF
few	TRBV20-1	TRBJ2-7	TRBD2	TGCAGTGCTATCGCGGGAGAGCTCGCGGCGGTCGAGCAGTACTTC	CSAIAGELAAVEQYF
.	TRBV14	TRBJ2-3	.	TGTGCCAGCAGCGACTATGATACGCAGTATTTT	CASSDYDTQYF
.	TRBV7-8	TRBJ2-1	TRBD2	TGTGCCAGCAGCTGGGAACTAGCGGGAGGTCGCAATGAGCAGTTCTTC	CASSWELAGGRNEQFF
few	TRBV6-5	TRBJ2-3	TRBD1	TGTGCCAGCAGAAAACAGGGGGCAGATACGCAGTATTTT	CASRKQGADTQYF
few	TRBV20-1	TRBJ1-1	.	TGCAGTGCTAGAGCCCCCAGGGGCATTGAGAACACTGAAGCTTTCTTT	CSARAPRGIENTEAFF
.	TRBV20-1	TRBJ1-6	TRBD1	TGCAGTGCTAGAGACTGGGACAGGGGTCGCAATTCACCCCTCCACTTT	CSARDWDRGRNSPLHF